The entry below gives a single T cell receptor beta chain sequence along with its context. The antigen is undetermined. Caucasian, healthy and from Russia, the donors were aged between 6 and 90. Together with a sample-barcoded 5' primer, a J-beta primer mix was included in a second PCR lasting roughly 6 to 12 cycles. Each sample yielded at least 3 million CDR3-containing paired-end reads. Via MiXCR, TCRdb re-called the 5' RACE reads, giving one row per CDR3 protein. The sample holds about 930,000 distinct CDR3 sequences, roughly 28% seen once. This specimen belongs to a study of blood T cells in healthy people across ages. Study observations and caveats: Comparison with aged donors showed that long-lived donors had more naive CD4+ cells and higher diversity.

Another study also made use of these data, one on T cells of mothers and their children. According to that study: Overlap measured in related mother-child pairs was slightly, non-significantly higher than in unrelated pairs.

Specimen: blood. The sequence came from a middle-aged woman in good health.

The DNA for the CDR3 is TGTGCCAGCAGCCCCGGACCAAATCAGGGCGGCTACACCTTC. This sequence encodes CASSPGPNQGGYTF. The V gene is TRBV9, the J gene TRBJ1-2; weak D call: TRBD1 (5 bases). V was trimmed by 4 bases and J by 8 bases, leaving 18 bases between them. Looked up from germline, CDR1 is SGDLS and CDR2 is YYNGEE. There are 14 residues in the CDR3. Looking up the rest from reference TRBV9 and TRBJ1-2 gives the full variable domain: DSGVTQTPKHLITATGQRVTLRCSPRSGDLSVYWYQQSLDQGLQFLIQYYNGEERAKGNILERFSAQQFPDLHSELNLSSLELGDSALYFCASSPGPNQGGYTFGSGTRLTVV.